The clone carrying this T cell receptor beta chain is deemed medium-sized by its frequency. Its antigen is not known. These data are taken from a study of T cells expressing NK-cell markers. Background on the study: Among eight sequenced donors, seven carried HCMV seropositivity while one was seronegative.

TCRdb reprocessed the 5' RACE reads, keeping one entry per CDR3 protein, no DNA. This sample carries approximately 420,000 distinct CDR3 sequences, with about 10% going to the ten biggest clones. Study results and caveats: In about 6 donors, dominant NKG2C+ clonotypes were about 1.0-7.5% of CD8+ T cells.

Germline V gene sequence: CDR1 SGHRS, CDR2 YFSETQ. This CDR3 is 15 amino acids long. Sequenced material: blood T cells: a sorted CD56 or NKG2C T cell subset, CD4+ or CD8+ T cells, or bulk PBMC T cells (not recorded which). This receptor was obtained from a woman aged 45 to 65 in good health. This sequence joins TRBV5-1 and TRBJ1-2. The CDR3 loop reads CASSAGSYSNYGYTF. The full variable domain, with the rest looked up from reference TRBV5-1 and TRBJ1-2, is KAGVTQTPRYLIKTRGQQVTLSCSPISGHRSVSWYQQTPGQGLQFLFEYFSETQRNKGNFPGRFSGRQFSNSRSEMNVSTLELGDSALYLCASSAGSYSNYGYTFGSGTRLTVV.